This T cell receptor (beta chain) was profiled in a study of a mutant IDH1 vaccine in newly diagnosed glioma. Background on the study: The first vaccination came 4-6 weeks after radiotherapy alone, or with temozolomide cycles. Prior therapy was radiotherapy, temozolomide, or both; most received both. Visit V12 was conducted at week 35 as the safety follow-up. Visit V13 came later, at week 47.

Time point meaning: week 35, safety follow-up. In the vaccine, a single dose held 300 ug of the mutant IDH1 20-mer peptide, along with topical imiquimod. Details on this clone: What it binds is not known.

The protocol was immunoSEQ multiplex PCR, while the TCRdb copy is restricted to in-frame clones and leaves out a portion. The sample carries some 31,000 clones, 79% recorded once. The V end was cut by 2 bases, the J end by 2 bases, with 3 bases between. The germline gives CDR1 SGHTA, CDR2 FQGTGA. This CDR3 region has 13 residues. Sequencing used PBMCs, obtained from a glioma patient whose treatment included an IDH1 peptide vaccine. The chain recombines TRBV7-3 with TRBJ2-2; D gene uncertain. The clonotype comes from a woman aged 30 to 39 with glioma. Some clones in this sample may be carry-over from other donors' samples. DNA for the CDR3: TGTGCCAGCAGCTTATATAACACCGGGGAGCTGTTTTTT. It encodes CASSLYNTGELFF.